The clone carrying this TCR beta chain was seen at least ten times. This entry is derived from a study of metastatic and nonmetastatic thyroid tumors. Per the study methods: Clinicopathological groups supplied CDR3 differences that were used to build a distant-metastasis classifier for papillary thyroid cancer. TCRdb recomputed clones from the PCR reads via MiXCR. TCRdb assigned the V and J calls; the authors' analysis was not used. The table lists 20,000 or so clones, 15% to 17% of them singletons, with under 20% in the top ten. Before thyroid surgery, none of the patients had received any treatment. Trimming stripped 4 bases from V and 6 bases from J, with 10 bases between. Germline CDR1 SGHKS, CDR2 YYEKEE (reference sequence). The CDR3 extends over 13 amino acids.

Specimen: blood. The chain combines TRBV5-5 with TRBJ1-4, with D unclear. This receptor was identified in a female donor with papillary thyroid cancer or a benign thyroid nodule (not recorded which). Some clones in this sample may be carry-over from other donors' samples. The CDR3 region has the DNA TGTGCCAGCAGCCCGGCGCCGGATGAAAAACTGTTTTTT. Translation: CASSPAPDEKLFF.